The rows below give T cell receptor beta chains drawn from one sample of a study of prognosis after radiotherapy for stage I lung cancer. Each CDR3 protein is one row after TCRdb ran MiXCR on the multiplex PCR reads. Among about 26,000 distinct CDR3 sequences listed, 25% to 35% were seen once. The sample consisted of PBMCs, taken before or after stereotactic body radiation therapy (not recorded which). These receptors were obtained from a donor aged 50 or older with non-small cell lung cancer. Both conserved end residues are part of each CDR3. Not all rows give a size; the values are once, few, many and, for expanded clones, a class.

v_call,cdr3_length,j_call,clone_size,cdr3_aa
TRBV10-2,17,TRBJ2-7,many,CASSEEGLAGRRYEQYF
TRBV6-5,14,TRBJ1-1,many,CASSYSGENTEAFF
TRBV6-1,14,TRBJ2-3,NA,CASSEDRGPDTQYF
TRBV3-1,15,TRBJ2-7,many,CASSQAGVLLYEQYF
TRBV7-9,13,TRBJ2-1,once,CASSSQADSEQFF
TRBV28,14,TRBJ2-7,many,CASSPGQGPYEQYF
TRBV12-3/TRBV12-4,15,TRBJ1-6,NA,CASSLWEVGDSPLHF
TRBV5-6,15,TRBJ2-7,many,CASSFLLAGTYEQYF
TRBV12-3/TRBV12-4,14,TRBJ2-3,many,CATQAGSKRDTQYF
TRBV5-1,15,TRBJ1-2,NA,CASSLSGQGASGYTF
TRBV28,17,TRBJ1-4,many,CASSLIPEEVVNEKLFF
TRBV20-1,12,TRBJ2-7,NA,CSDKDRGNEQYF
TRBV30,13,TRBJ2-7,many,CAWGRGAAYEQYF
TRBV6-2/TRBV6-3,13,TRBJ2-7,NA,CASSYCFPPEQYF
TRBV20-1,14,TRBJ2-3,many,CSARAPSGTDTQYF
TRBV11-3,14,TRBJ2-5,many,CASSPGTGQETQYF
TRBV5-1,16,TRBJ2-3,many,CASSLAGARATDTQYF
TRBV29-1,17,TRBJ2-1,many,CSVEGTSGRAPYNEQFF
TRBV19,15,TRBJ1-1,many,CASSMYGQVNTEAFF
TRBV20-1,14,TRBJ2-1,many,CSASRGWGGNEQFF
TRBV27,17,TRBJ1-2,NA,CASSLYSPGVADYGYTF
TRBV10-3,15,TRBJ2-7,many,CAISEFKGTLYEQYF
TRBV12-3/TRBV12-4,13,TRBJ2-2,many,CASSQNWGGELFF
TRBV30,14,TRBJ1-6,many,CATAVAGPYSPLHF
TRBV25-1,14,TRBJ1-6,NA,CASSIQANNSPLHF
TRBV27,14,TRBJ1-3,many,CASGRQGAGNTIYF
TRBV30,12,TRBJ1-2,many,CAWTQGYYGYTF
TRBV20-1,12,TRBJ1-6,many,CSARGNSSPLHF
TRBV28,15,TRBJ2-5,many,CASCSPSVYQETQYF
TRBV15,13,TRBJ2-7,many,CATSSGTSYEQYF
TRBV6-2/TRBV6-3,20,TRBJ2-3,many,CASSYPLNGLAGRGRNTQYF
TRBV6-2/TRBV6-3,14,TRBJ1-2,many,CASSYSSGGDGYTF
TRBV24-1,17,TRBJ1-2,NA,CATSDWDRGSLFGGYTF
TRBV27,18,TRBJ2-5,many,CASKITGTSGRAGETQYF
TRBV7-3,13,TRBJ2-3,many,CASSPGSTDTQYF
TRBV4-1,16,TRBJ2-3,many,CASSPGTSGAVDTQYF
TRBV19,16,TRBJ2-3,many,CASSAPTGGGTDTQYF
TRBV5-6,19,TRBJ2-2,many,CASSSDRAEMRQKTGELFF
TRBV7-3,16,TRBJ2-7,many,CASSLIRASGSYEQYF
TRBV19,15,TRBJ2-7,NA,CSSSTPWAQSYEQYF
TRBV14,16,TRBJ2-7,many,CASSQGPRGRTYEQYF
TRBV9,13,TRBJ2-1,many,CASSVATHNEQFF
TRBV29-1,14,TRBJ2-2,many,CSAEGHSNTGELFF
TRBV12-3/TRBV12-4,15,TRBJ2-7,many,CASTGRTGLPYEQYF
TRBV7-9,13,TRBJ2-7,NA,CASSLEGLGEQYF
TRBV5-1,13,TRBJ1-5,many,CASSLDQNQPQHF
TRBV28,15,TRBJ2-7,NA,CASSPSGQSPYEQYF
TRBV9,13,TRBJ2-1,many,CASSVAKGNEQFF
TRBV7-9,16,TRBJ2-5,many,CASSLHAAWPQETQYF
TRBV27,16,TRBJ1-2,NA,CASSPRQGVTGYGYTF
TRBV19,12,TRBJ2-1,many,CASSLVGGVQFF
TRBV7-3,16,TRBJ2-3,many,CASSLSPGTGKDTQYF
TRBV27,16,TRBJ2-3,many,CASRSLRGGLTDTQYF
TRBV5-1,19,TRBJ2-1,many,CASSLAQGRTLSPNNEQFF
TRBV6-2/TRBV6-3,19,TRBJ1-2,NA,CASSYVPTGTGGRYYGYTF